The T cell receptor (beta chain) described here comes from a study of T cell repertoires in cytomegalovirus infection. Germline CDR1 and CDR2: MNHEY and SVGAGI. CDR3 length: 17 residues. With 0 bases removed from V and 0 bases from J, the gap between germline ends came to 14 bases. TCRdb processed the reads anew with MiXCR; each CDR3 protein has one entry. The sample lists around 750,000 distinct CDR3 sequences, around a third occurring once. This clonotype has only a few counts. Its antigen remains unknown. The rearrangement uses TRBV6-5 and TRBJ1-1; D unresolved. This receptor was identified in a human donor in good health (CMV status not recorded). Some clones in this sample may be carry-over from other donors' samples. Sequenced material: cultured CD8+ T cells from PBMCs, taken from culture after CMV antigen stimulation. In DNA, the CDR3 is TGTGCCAGCAGTTACTCTAGGGTAGGAGGGATGAACACTGAAGCTTTCTTT. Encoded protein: CASSYSRVGGMNTEAFF.